Presented here are 29 T cell receptor beta chains from one specimen sequenced in a study of CD8 T cells in Susac syndrome. An amount of RNA that ranged from roughly 0.45 to 1 ug was reverse transcribed with random hexamers. MiXCR, run by TCRdb on the immunoSEQ multiplex PCR reads, gives a single entry per CDR3 protein. The table has roughly 100,000 distinct CDR3 sequences, approximately 93% seen once; the top ten hold 0.4% to 0.5%. Sequencing input: CD8+ T cells from PBMCs. The receptors come from a human donor with Susac syndrome.

CDR3 region: CASSSPGAWETEAFF. The DNA of the CDR3 is TGTGCCAGCAGCTCACCCGGAGCCTGGGAGACTGAAGCTTTCTTT. V usage is TRBV21-1 and J usage is TRBJ1-1; TRBD1 is the table's D call, not checked against the DNA. TRBV21-1 is annotated as a pseudogene. The CDR3 has 15 amino acids.

The chain recombines TRBV5-1 with TRBJ2-1, with 7 nucleotides matching TRBD1. In germline, CDR1 is SGHRS, CDR2 YFSETQ. With V trimmed by 6 bases and J by 5 bases, 5 bases remained unmatched. The length of the CDR3 is 13 residues. The CDR3 protein is CASTPGQNNEQFF. The CDR3 DNA sequence: TGCGCCAGCACTCCGGGACAGAACAATGAGCAGTTCTTC.

This clonotype was detected once. This chain connects TRBV4-2 to TRBJ2-1; 9 nucleotides match TRBD1. Germline V gene lookup returns CDR1 LGHNA and CDR2 YNFKEQ. CDR3 length: 15 residues. Germline trimming cut 4 bases from V and 3 bases from J; bases unmatched to any gene: 4. The CDR3: CASSPDRGNYNEQFF. The CDR3 bases are TGTGCCAGCAGCCCAGACAGGGGGAACTACAATGAGCAGTTCTTC.

The chain has TRBV9 and TRBJ1-3; 8 positions match TRBD1. This CDR3 is built from 15 residues. The trim removed 4 bases at V and 3 bases at J, leaving 6 bases unmatched. From germline, CDR1 is SGDLS and CDR2 YYNGEE. The CDR3 nucleotides read TGTGCCAGCAGCCTTGGACAGGGTAGTGGAAACACCATATATTTT. This gives the protein CASSLGQGSGNTIYF.

The rearrangement uses TRBV12-5 and TRBJ2-7; the D gene is possibly TRBD1 (5 bases). From germline, CDR1 is LGHNT and CDR2 FRNRAP. Trimming removed 5 bases from V and 0 bases from J, with 14 bases in between. The length of the CDR3 is 15 residues. CDR3 region: CASGPPGRVSYEQYF. The CDR3 region has the DNA TGTGCTAGTGGTCCCCCAGGCAGGGTCTCCTACGAGCAGTACTTC.

The J gene is TRBJ1-1, the V gene TRBV12-3 or TRBV12-4; a possible D gene is TRBD1 (5 bases). The CDR3 contains 13 residues. Trimming left V 4 bases short and J 5 bases short, with 11 bases between. The DNA for the CDR3 is TGTGCCAGCAGTTCCCACGGGGGAACTGAAGCTTTCTTT. Translating gives CASSSHGGTEAFF.

The chain carries TRBV13 and TRBJ2-3; D is ambiguous. The CDR3 has 16 residues. Germline lookup yields CDR1 PRHDT and CDR2 FYEKMQ (reference sequence). The V gene lost 0 bases and the J gene lost 2 bases, with 12 bases spanning the gap. DNA for the CDR3: TGTGCCAGCAGCTTAGGAGAAGGAGCCACCACAGATACGCAGTATTTT. It specifies CASSLGEGATTDTQYF.

The CDR3 bases are TGTGCCAGCAGCTTAACAGATACGAACACCGGGGAGCTGTTTTTT. Translated: CASSLTDTNTGELFF. The chain is built from TRBV7-9 and TRBJ2-2, with D uncertain. Trimming pared 2 bases from V and 0 bases from J, leaving 7 bases between. From germline, CDR1 is SEHNR and CDR2 FQNEAQ (reference sequence). This CDR3 has 15 amino acids.

This clonotype occurred once. The chain combines TRBV4-3 with TRBJ2-7; D perhaps matches TRBD1 (6 bases). This CDR3 has 13 residues. Trimming cost V 1 base and J 6 bases, with 10 bases left between them. Germline lookup yields CDR1 LGHNA and CDR2 YSLEER. CDR3 sequence reads: CASSQATGPEQYF. Written as DNA, the CDR3 is TGCGCCAGCAGCCAAGCAACAGGGCCCGAGCAGTACTTC.

The genes are TRBV4-1 and TRBJ2-5; D is undetermined. The germline V gene encodes CDR1 MGHRA and CDR2 YSYEKL. The CDR3 totals 15 residues. Trimming cost V 0 bases and J 5 bases, with 13 bases left between them. Written as DNA, the CDR3 is TGCGCCAGCAGCCAAGAAACCCTTCCTGGGGAGACCCAGTACTTC. This codes for CASSQETLPGETQYF.

V is TRBV15 and J is TRBJ2-7; no firm D call. V was cut by 2 bases and J by 2 bases, with 7 bases left in between. In germline, CDR1 is LNHNV, CDR2 YYDKDF (reference sequence). The CDR3 contains 13 residues. CDR3 nucleotide sequence: TGTGCCACCAGCAGAAGGACCGCCTACGAGCAGTACTTC. Translating it yields CATSRRTAYEQYF.

The V and J genes are TRBV5-1 and TRBJ2-1, with no clear D. The germline V gene has CDR1 SGHRS and CDR2 YFSETQ. V was pared by 0 bases and J by 6 bases, with 7 bases between. This CDR3 comprises 13 residues. The CDR3 loop reads CASSLEHPNEQFF. CDR3 in DNA: TGCGCCAGCAGCTTGGAGCATCCCAATGAGCAGTTCTTC.

This chain joins TRBV19 and TRBJ2-3; D may correspond to TRBD1 or TRBD2 (5 bases each). Germline V gives CDR1 LNHDA, CDR2 SQIVND (reference sequence). CDR3 length equals 13 residues. Trimming took off 5 bases at V and 11 bases at J, with 17 bases between the two ends. The CDR3 DNA is TGTGCCAGTAGTCCGTTTGGGACCCCCGAGCAGTATTTT. Translated: CASSPFGTPEQYF.

This chain uses TRBV6-6 with TRBJ1-2, with TRBD1 matching 7 bases. Trimming removed 4 bases from V and 3 bases from J; junction bases left unmatched: 11. Germline lookup yields CDR1 MNHNY and CDR2 SVGAGI (reference sequence). The CDR3 has 16 residues. The CDR3 DNA is TGTGCCAGCAGTTTGGTCGCCAGGGGGGGGGACTATGGCTACACCTTC. It translates to CASSLVARGGDYGYTF.

This chain links TRBV29-1 with TRBJ1-3; D remains unclear. The germline V and J ends were trimmed by 6 bases and 2 bases, with 20 bases remaining between them. CDR3 length: 16 residues. Germline CDR1 reads SQVTM; CDR2 reads ANQGSEA. The CDR3 nucleotides read TGCAGCGTGGCACACCCAAAAGACGGACCTGGAAACACCATATATTTT. It yields the protein CSVAHPKDGPGNTIYF. The whole variable domain, filled in from reference TRBV29-1 and TRBJ1-3, reads SAVISQKPSRDICQRGTSLTIQCQVDSQVTMMFWYRQQPGQSLTLIATANQGSEATYESGFVIDKFPISRPNLTFSTLTVSNMSPEDSSIYLCSVAHPKDGPGNTIYFGEGSWLTVV.

The chain joins TRBV9 to TRBJ2-2; the D is unclear. The CDR3 is made up of 12 amino acids. The V gene's germline CDR1 is SGDLS and CDR2 YYNGEE. V lost 2 bases, J lost 6 bases, and 5 bases lay in between. This CDR3 reads CASSVIPGELFF. The DNA for the CDR3 is TGTGCCAGCAGCGTGATTCCCGGGGAGCTGTTTTTT.

The chain carries TRBV7-9 and TRBJ1-2, with 7 nucleotides matching TRBD1. There are 14 residues in the CDR3. V was clipped by 5 bases and J by 10 bases; unmatched bases: 13. Germline V gene lookup returns CDR1 SEHNR and CDR2 FQNEAQ (reference sequence). The CDR3 bases are TGTGCCAGCAGCCCCCCGGGGGGACAGTACGACTACACCTTC. Encoded protein: CASSPPGGQYDYTF.

V gene TRBV19 combines with J gene TRBJ2-2, with 12 bases identical to TRBD2. The germline V gene has CDR1 LNHDA and CDR2 SQIVND (reference sequence). The ends lost 6 bases at V and 2 bases at J; junction bases unmatched: 1. The CDR3 contains 15 residues. CDR3 bases: TGTGCCAGTAGACTAGCGGGGGGTAACACCGGGGAGCTGTTTTTT. Its protein is CASRLAGGNTGELFF.

Only one count was recorded for this clonotype. The rearrangement joins TRBV12-3 or TRBV12-4 to TRBJ2-5; 9 bases align to TRBD1. The CDR3 totals 15 residues. Unmatched junction bases numbered 6, after V lost 5 bases and J lost 2 bases. Here the CDR3 DNA reads TGTGCCAGCAGTGTGGACAGGGGTACGCAAGAGACCCAGTACTTC. It translates to CASSVDRGTQETQYF.

This clonotype was seen a single time. V gene TRBV7-9 combines with J gene TRBJ1-5; D gene unclear. The V end was cut by 5 bases, the J end by 6 bases, with 11 bases between. Germline V lookup: CDR1 SEHNR, CDR2 FQNEAQ (reference sequence). The CDR3 spans 13 residues. The DNA for the CDR3 is TGTGCCAGCAGCCCCTACGGAGGTCAGCCCCAGCATTTT. Its translation: CASSPYGGQPQHF.

The CDR3 DNA sequence: TGTGCCAGCAGCTTAGCGACGGGACAGTACAATGAGCAGTTCTTC. It is translated as CASSLATGQYNEQFF. The V call is TRBV7-9, the J call TRBJ2-1; 7 bases agree with TRBD1. The CDR3 is 15 residues long. After removal of 0 bases from V and 4 bases from J, the junction contained 3 bases not matched to a gene. Germline V gene data show CDR1 as SEHNR and CDR2 as FQNEAQ (reference sequence). The full variable domain, completed using reference TRBV7-9 and TRBJ2-1, is DTGVSQNPRHKITKRGQNVTFRCDPISEHNRLYWYRQTLGQGPEFLTYFQNEAQLEKSRLLSDRFSAERPKGSFSTLEIQRTEQGDSAMYLCASSLATGQYNEQFFGPGTRLTVL.

The chain employs TRBV13 and TRBJ2-2, with 9 nucleotides matching TRBD1. The CDR3 totals 17 residues. V lost 0 bases to trimming and J lost 3 bases; unmatched junction nucleotides: 5. CDR1 is PRHDT, CDR2 FYEKMQ, per germline (reference sequence). CDR3 coding DNA: TGTGCCAGCAGCTTAGGACCAACAGGGGGCTACACCGGGGAGCTGTTTTTT. It translates to CASSLGPTGGYTGELFF.

This rearrangement joins TRBV23-1 to TRBJ1-1, with 7 bases identical to TRBD1. TRBV23-1 is filed as an ORF, its function uncertain. Unmatched junction bases numbered 6, after V lost 4 bases and J lost 1 base. This CDR3 is 15 amino acids long. CDR3 amino acids: CASSREGGWNTEAFF. The DNA of the CDR3 is TGCGCCAGCAGTCGCGAAGGGGGCTGGAACACTGAAGCTTTCTTT.

V is TRBV29-1 and J is TRBJ1-2; weak D call: TRBD1 (5 bases). Trimming pared 1 base from V and 4 bases from J, leaving 10 bases between. The germline CDR1 and CDR2 sequences are SQVTM and ANQGSEA. This CDR3 region has 13 residues. The CDR3 DNA is TGCAGCGTTGAAGCAGGGAATGGCTATGGCTACACCTTC. It is translated as CSVEAGNGYGYTF.

This clonotype was seen only once. The chain recombines TRBV27 with TRBJ2-7; D is uncertain. Germline lookup yields CDR1 MNHEY and CDR2 SMNVEV (reference sequence). V was pared by 10 bases and J by 0 bases, with 4 bases between. The CDR3 has 10 residues. CDR3 in amino acids: CATSSYEQYF. The CDR3 DNA follows: TGTGCCACAAGCTCCTACGAGCAGTACTTC.

The chain recombines TRBV10-3 with TRBJ2-5, with a tentative D call TRBD2 (6 bases). V gave up 3 bases and J gave up 6 bases, with 17 bases separating them. The CDR3 totals 15 residues. CDR1 is ENHRY and CDR2 is SYGVKD in the germline V gene. The CDR3 spells CAISEWRESGKTQYF. CDR3 nucleotides: TGTGCCATCAGTGAATGGAGGGAGTCGGGAAAGACCCAGTACTTC.

The chain employs TRBV7-8 and TRBJ2-5; tentatively, D is TRBD1 or TRBD2 (5 bases each). This CDR3 is built from 15 residues. CDR1 is SGHVS and CDR2 is FQNEAQ in the germline V gene. The V and J ends lost 3 bases and 4 bases respectively, with 15 bases between them. In DNA, the CDR3 is TGTGCCAGCAGCTTGAATGAGGGGTACAGAGAGACCCAGTACTTC. This encodes CASSLNEGYRETQYF.

V gene TRBV6-2 or TRBV6-3 combines with J gene TRBJ2-5, with unresolved D. This CDR3 has 15 residues. Trimming removed 0 bases from V and 1 base from J, with 9 bases in between. In germline, CDR1 is MNHEY, CDR2 SVGEGT. The CDR3 loop reads CASSYSLSPQETQYF. CDR3 coding DNA: TGTGCCAGCAGTTACTCTTTGTCTCCCCAAGAGACCCAGTACTTC.

This sequence joins TRBV11-2 and TRBJ2-3; TRBD2 aligns across 12 bases. In germline, CDR1 is SGHAT, CDR2 FQNNGV. CDR3 length: 16 residues. Trimming at V came to 4 bases and at J to 0 bases, leaving 2 bases not matched to a gene. The chain's CDR3 is CASSSGLAGSTDTQYF. CDR3 DNA sequence: TGTGCCAGCAGCTCCGGACTAGCGGGGAGCACAGATACGCAGTATTTT.